This T cell receptor (beta chain) derives from a study of blood T cells in healthy people across ages. Next came a second PCR, run for about 7 to 12 cycles, which used a sample-barcoded 5' primer along with a J-beta primer mix. Each CDR3 protein gets one entry after TCRdb re-called the 5' RACE reads with MiXCR. The data show around 710,000 distinct CDR3 sequences, around 46% seen once. Germline values: CDR1 LNHDA, CDR2 SQIVND (reference sequence). V shed 7 bases and J shed 0 bases, with 13 bases lying between them. The CDR3 loop spans 15 amino acids. J is TRBJ2-1 and V is TRBV19; the D is unclear. The TCR comes from a woman aged 55-69 years in good health. Sequenced material: blood. The CDR3 region has the DNA TGTGCCAGTACCCAGCACCTGAGCTCCTACAATGAGCAGTTCTTC. Translated: CASTQHLSSYNEQFF.